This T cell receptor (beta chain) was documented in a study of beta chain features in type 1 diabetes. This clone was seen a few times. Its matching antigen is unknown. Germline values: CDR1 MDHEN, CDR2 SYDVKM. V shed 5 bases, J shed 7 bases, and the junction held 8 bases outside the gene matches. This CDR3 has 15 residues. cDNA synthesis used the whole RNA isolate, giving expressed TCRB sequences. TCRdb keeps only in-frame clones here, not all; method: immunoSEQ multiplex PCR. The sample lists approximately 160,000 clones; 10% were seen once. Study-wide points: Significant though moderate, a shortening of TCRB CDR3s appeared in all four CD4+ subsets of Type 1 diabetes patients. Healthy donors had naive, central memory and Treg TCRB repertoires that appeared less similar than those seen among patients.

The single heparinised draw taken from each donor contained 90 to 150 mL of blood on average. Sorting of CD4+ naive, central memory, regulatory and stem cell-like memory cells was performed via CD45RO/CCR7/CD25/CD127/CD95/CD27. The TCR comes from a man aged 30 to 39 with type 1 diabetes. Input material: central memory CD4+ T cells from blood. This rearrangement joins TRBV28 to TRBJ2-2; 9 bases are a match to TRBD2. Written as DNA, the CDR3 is TGTGCCAGCAGTGGGATAGCGGGAGTTTTCGGGGAGCTGTTTTTT. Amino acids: CASSGIAGVFGELFF.